These 5 T cell receptor beta chains were all obtained from the same sample, sequenced in a study of CD8+CD57+ T cells in acquired aplastic anemia. All patients picked for sequencing had shown, by flow cytometry, an expansion of CD8+CD57+ cells. Profiling that covered TCR beta VDJ and CDR3 relied on genomic DNA as its template. In TCRdb, the reads were re-called with MiXCR into one record per CDR3 protein. This sample has around 170,000 distinct CDR3 sequences, with more than 45% found just once. Input material: sorted CD4+, CD8+, or CD8+CD57+ T cells (not recorded which) from PBMCs. The receptors come from a human donor with aplastic anemia.

There are many counts of this clonotype. This sequence joins TRBV25-1 and TRBJ1-2; D is possibly TRBD1 (5 bases). Trimming took off 6 bases at V and 6 bases at J, with 8 bases between the two ends. CDR1 and CDR2 (germline): MGHDK, SYGVNS. The CDR3 totals 11 residues. The DNA of the CDR3 is TGTGCCAGCAGGAGGGGAAATGGCTACACCTTC. Amino acid sequence: CASRRGNGYTF.

The gene calls are TRBV11-3 and TRBJ2-5; 7 nucleotides line up with TRBD1. The CDR3 contains 12 residues. With 7 bases clipped from V and 4 bases from J, the junction kept 3 bases outside the gene matches. The germline V gene encodes CDR1 SGHNT and CDR2 YENEEA. The CDR3 sequence: CASKRQGETQYF. CDR3 sequence (DNA): TGTGCCAGCAAAAGACAGGGAGAGACCCAGTACTTC. The full variable domain, rest sourced from reference TRBV11-3 and TRBJ2-5, is EAGVVQSPRYKIIEKKQPVAFWCNPISGHNTLYWYLQNLGQGPELLIRYENEEAVDDSQLPKDRFSAERLKGVDSTLKIQPAELGDSAVYLCASKRQGETQYFGPGTRLLVL.

The CDR3 loop is CASSFLGAHEQYF. CDR3 in DNA: TGTGCCAGCAGCTTTCTAGGTGCCCACGAGCAGTACTTC. The V call is TRBV7-9, the J call TRBJ2-7; D unresolved. The CDR3 runs to 13 residues. Trimming shortened V by 3 bases and J by 5 bases, and 11 bases separated the two germline ends. Germline lookup yields CDR1 SEHNR and CDR2 FQNEAQ (reference sequence).

Ten or more counts support this clonotype. The genes are TRBV11-2 and TRBJ2-7, with TRBD2 as a possible D gene (8 bases). There are 16 residues in the CDR3. Trimming took off 6 bases at V and 5 bases at J, with 23 bases between the two ends. Germline assignment: CDR1 SGHAT and CDR2 FQNNGV. This chain's CDR3 is CASRPTSGTAGDEQYF. The CDR3 nucleotides are TGTGCCAGCAGACCAACCTCCGGGACAGCGGGGGACGAGCAGTACTTC.

This clonotype was observed many times. The V and J genes are TRBV7-3 and TRBJ2-3; D gene ambiguous. The germline V gene encodes CDR1 SGHTA and CDR2 FQGTGA. V was shortened by 5 bases and J by 2 bases, with 11 bases between the two germline ends. The CDR3 sequence is 14 residues long. The CDR3 loop reads CASSPGSHTDTQYF. The CDR3 DNA sequence: TGTGCCAGCAGCCCGGGCAGCCACACAGATACGCAGTATTTT.